A selection of T cell receptor beta chains follows, all from one sample in a study of T cell responses to AZD1222 COVID-19 vaccine. Assay: immunoSEQ multiplex PCR; the TCRdb copy retains only in-frame clones and omits some. The data contain 200,000 or so clones, 75% to 90% of them singletons. This specimen was peripheral blood, taken on day 0 of MenACWY control vaccination. Receptors originate from an adult in good health. Both conserved end residues are part of each CDR3. The D gene is left open where the match is weak. Size values are once, few and many counts, or a class for expanded clones, and some rows have none.

TRBD2	.	TRBJ2-3	TRBV11-3	TGTGCCAGCAGCTTAGGTAGTAGGGAGGGAGCGACAGATACGCAGTATTTT	CASSLGSREGATDTQYF
.	.	TRBJ1-2	TRBV5-4	TGTGCCAGCAGCTTGGGGGGGGATAGTAGCTATGGCTACACCTTC	CASSLGGDSSYGYTF
.	.	TRBJ2-5	TRBV4-3	TGCGCCAGCAGCCCGGGGGCAGGTGAGACCCAGTACTTC	CASSPGAGETQYF
TRBD1	.	TRBJ2-1	TRBV7-2	TGTGCCAGCAGCTTGGAATGGGACAGGGACTTCAATGAGCAGTTCTTC	CASSLEWDRDFNEQFF
.	once	TRBJ1-6	TRBV28	TGTGCCAGCAGTTTTGGGTTCAGCTCCTATAATTCACCCCTCCACTTT	CASSFGFSSYNSPLHF
TRBD1	.	TRBJ1-2	TRBV28	TGTGCCAGCAGCAAAGACAGGGGCGAGGTCTCCTATGGCTACACCTTC	CASSKDRGEVSYGYTF
.	once	TRBJ2-3	TRBV3-1/TRBV3-2	TGTGCCAGCAGTCAACGGCAGGAGATCACAGATACGCAGTATTTT	CASSQRQEITDTQYF
.	.	TRBJ1-1	TRBV4-3	TGCGCCAGCAGCCAAGATAGCCACCCTGAAGCTTTCTTT	CASSQDSHPEAFF
.	once	TRBJ1-1	TRBV3-1/TRBV3-2	TGTGCCAGCAGCCAAGTACAGGGCCATGAAGCTTTCTTT	CASSQVQGHEAFF
TRBD2	few	TRBJ2-7	TRBV4-1	TGCGCCAGCAGCCCGTTGGGGGAGGGAGCCTACGAGCAGTACTTC	CASSPLGEGAYEQYF
TRBD2	.	TRBJ2-2	TRBV5-8	TGTGCCAGCAGCCCCCAGGGACTAGCGGGGGTCGCGAACACCGGGGAGCTGTTTTTT	CASSPQGLAGVANTGELFF
TRBD1	.	TRBJ2-5	TRBV28	TGTGCCAGCAGTCTACAGGGGGCAGAGACCCAGTACTTC	CASSLQGAETQYF
.	.	TRBJ1-5	TRBV2	TGTGCCAGCAAAGCCAGGCTAAATCAGCCCCAGCATTTT	CASKARLNQPQHF
.	.	TRBJ1-4	TRBV5-6	TGTGCCAGCAGCTTGGGAGGCGCAGGGGCCGCGTCAAAACTGTTTTTT	CASSLGGAGAASKLFF
TRBD1	.	TRBJ1-1	TRBV19	TGTGCCAGTAGTATCCCCCAGGGGGCGGGGAACACTGAAGCTTTCTTT	CASSIPQGAGNTEAFF
.	.	TRBJ1-6	TRBV10-3	TGTGCCATCAGTGAAACAGGGCTAAGCTCCTATAATTCACCTCTCCACTTT	CAISETGLSSYNSPLHF
.	.	TRBJ2-2	TRBV20-1	TGCAGTGCTAGTTTAACGAACACCGGGGAGCTGTTTTTT	CSASLTNTGELFF
TRBD1	.	TRBJ1-4	TRBV3-1/TRBV3-2	TGTGCCAGCAGCCAAGTTCCCGGGACAGGGGTTGAAAAACTGTTTTTT	CASSQVPGTGVEKLFF
TRBD2	.	TRBJ2-3	TRBV4-2	TGTGCCAGCAGCCCGTCGGGTCTAGCGGCCACAGATACGCAGTATTTT	CASSPSGLAATDTQYF
TRBD1	.	TRBJ2-7	TRBV4-2	TGTGCCAGCAGCCAATCTTCGGTGGGGACAGGGGCCTCCGAGCAGTACTTC	CASSQSSVGTGASEQYF
.	.	TRBJ2-2	TRBV19	TGTGCCAGTAGTACCCAGGTGGGGAGGAACACCGGGGAGCTGTTTTTT	CASSTQVGRNTGELFF
TRBD1	.	TRBJ2-7	TRBV6-5	TGTGCCAGCAGTTACTCGAGACAGGGGGCCGCCTACGAGCAGTACTTC	CASSYSRQGAAYEQYF
TRBD2	.	TRBJ2-5	TRBV5-1	TGCGCCAGCAGCCAATCCGGACTAGCGGGAGTGGGAGAGACCCAGTACTTC	CASSQSGLAGVGETQYF
TRBD2	.	TRBJ2-3	TRBV20-1	TGCAGTGCTAGTTCGGGACTAGAAGGCACAGATACGCAGTATTTT	CSASSGLEGTDTQYF
TRBD1	.	TRBJ1-2	TRBV28	TGTGCCAGCAGCCGTACGGGACAGAACTATGGCTACACCTTC	CASSRTGQNYGYTF
.	.	TRBJ2-5	TRBV4-2	TGTGCCAGCAGCCAAGGACTCGCAGAGACCCAGTACTTC	CASSQGLAETQYF
.	.	TRBJ1-1	TRBV6-2/TRBV6-3	TGTGCCAGCAGTTACGCGGTCCGACAGAACACTGAAGCTTTCTTT	CASSYAVRQNTEAFF
.	.	TRBJ2-3	TRBV5-5	TGTGCCAGCAGCTTTAACCCAGGGAGGACAGATACGCAGTATTTT	CASSFNPGRTDTQYF
TRBD1	.	TRBJ2-3	TRBV27	TGTGCCAGCAGTTTATTTGTAGGGGGCGCAGATACGCAGTATTTT	CASSLFVGGADTQYF
.	.	TRBJ1-2	TRBV19	TGTGCCAGTAGTATACGTCCCGGAGATGGCTACACCTTC	CASSIRPGDGYTF
TRBD2	.	TRBJ2-1	TRBV9	TGTGCCAGCAGCCAAGAAGGGACTAGCGCCTACAATGAGCAGTTCTTC	CASSQEGTSAYNEQFF
.	.	TRBJ2-1	TRBV29-1	TGCAGCGTTGAAAATGGGCTGACACGGAATGAGCAGTTCTTC	CSVENGLTRNEQFF
.	.	TRBJ1-5	TRBV9	TGTGCCAGCAGCGCTGAGGGCAGCCTAGCTGGGCAGCCCCAGCATTTT	CASSAEGSLAGQPQHF
TRBD2	.	TRBJ2-1	TRBV7-2	TGTGCCAGCAGCCCGACTAGCGGGGGGTACAATGAGCAGTTCTTC	CASSPTSGGYNEQFF
.	once	TRBJ2-7	TRBV28	TGTGCCAGCAGAACAGGACTCGGGGACCTAGAGCAGTACTTC	CASRTGLGDLEQYF